Listed below are T cell receptor beta chains from one sample, sequenced in a study of CD4 T cells in relation to SARS-CoV-2 and coronaviruses. The data were produced by immunoSEQ multiplex PCR, yet TCRdb's version contains in-frame clones alone and is incomplete. The sample carries roughly 31,000 clones, roughly 78% recorded once. What these receptors recognize is not known. The sequencing input was CD4+ T cells from PBMCs, cultured in vitro. Receptor source: a human donor in good health. Each CDR3 is given with its conserved first and last residue.

len | j_gene | v_gene | CDR3aa
15 | TRBJ2-5 | TRBV9 | CASSVATGLGETQYF
13 | TRBJ2-3 | TRBV7-2 | CASSQEWGNTQYF
16 | TRBJ1-1 | TRBV6-5 | CASSYQQASQYTEAFF
16 | TRBJ1-6 | TRBV7-2 | CASSTQGQGGHSPLHF
16 | TRBJ2-3 | TRBV9 | CASSARGGRSTDTQYF
18 | TRBJ2-2 | TRBV5-1 | CASSFDTDRGRDTGELFF
14 | TRBJ2-1 | TRBV7-3 | CASSLMGTSNEQFF
13 | TRBJ2-1 | TRBV29-1 | CSVEGAGDNEQFF
17 | TRBJ2-5 | TRBV5-1 | CASSLQMTSGRLETQYF
13 | TRBJ1-5 | TRBV3-1/TRBV3-2 | CASSPTPDQPQHF
14 | TRBJ1-3 | TRBV6-5 | CASSLTYSGNTIYF
14 | TRBJ2-2 | TRBV6-4 | CASSDRQATGELFF
13 | TRBJ1-1 | TRBV10-3 | CAITNHGTAEAFF
19 | TRBJ2-7 | TRBV5-1 | CASSLSGTGGGGSAYEQYF
16 | TRBJ1-2 | TRBV7-3 | CASSPQSRTGHTGYTF
15 | TRBJ2-2 | TRBV5-1 | CASSNSGGVTGELFF